Presented here are 27 T cell receptor beta chains from one specimen sequenced in a study of blood T cell repertoires in COVID-19. Libraries were prepared by immunoSEQ multiplex PCR; TCRdb keeps only in-frame clonotypes and omits some of them. This table holds about 270,000 clones, around 90% found once. Material: PBMCs or T cells enriched from blood (not recorded which). These receptors were collected from a woman aged 25-40 years with acute COVID-19.

The chain carries TRBV7-9 and TRBJ2-1; 11 bases are shared with TRBD2. This CDR3 comprises 14 residues. In germline, CDR1 is SEHNR, CDR2 FQNEAQ (reference sequence). Trimming removed 4 bases from V and 10 bases from J; junction bases left unmatched: 6. The CDR3 region is CASSSASGGLEQFF. The DNA of the CDR3 is TGTGCCAGCAGCTCCGCTAGCGGGGGGCTCGAGCAGTTCTTC.

This chain links TRBV28 with TRBJ1-5; D may be TRBD1 (5 bases). Germline CDR1 is MDHEN and CDR2 is SYDVKM. Deletions cut 3 bases from V and 2 bases from J, with 8 bases between. There are 14 residues in the CDR3. CDR3 residues: CASSLQGGNQPQHF. The CDR3 DNA reads TGTGCCAGCAGTTTGCAGGGTGGCAATCAGCCCCAGCATTTT.

The chain has TRBV6-9 and TRBJ1-4; 7 bases agree with TRBD1. Germline V gives CDR1 MNHGY, CDR2 SVAAGI. The J segment lost 5 bases and the V segment lost 1 base, leaving 4 bases of the junction unmatched. This CDR3 contains 15 residues. The CDR3 DNA reads as TGTGCCAGCAGTTATTTCGGGACAGAGAATGAAAAACTGTTTTTT. Protein: CASSYFGTENEKLFF.

This clone was detected only once. V is TRBV18 and J is TRBJ2-7, with 8 bases matching TRBD2. The CDR3 length is 15 residues. Germline loops: CDR1 KGHSH, CDR2 LQKENI. Trimming at V came to 3 bases and at J to 4 bases, leaving 8 bases not matched to a gene. In nucleotides, the CDR3 is TGTGCCAGCTCACCCCCCAGCGGGAGAGGGTACGAGCAGTACTTC. Its protein is CASSPPSGRGYEQYF.

The chain recombines TRBV18 with TRBJ2-3; TRBD1 agrees at 9 bases. The germline V gene encodes CDR1 KGHSH and CDR2 LQKENI. The CDR3 totals 16 residues. V lost 4 bases, J lost 4 bases, and 9 bases stayed unmatched. The DNA for the CDR3 is TGTGCCAGCTCACTCAATCCCGGGACAGGGCCAGATACGCAGTATTTT. Residues: CASSLNPGTGPDTQYF.

The CDR3 reads CASSLAGVGNEQFF. Here the CDR3 DNA reads TGTGCCAGCAGCTTAGCGGGAGTGGGCAATGAGCAGTTCTTC. V gene TRBV7-2 combines with J gene TRBJ2-1; maybe TRBD2 (5 bases). The V end was cut by 0 bases, the J end by 6 bases, with 9 bases between. This CDR3 is 14 amino acids long. In germline, CDR1 is SGHTA, CDR2 FQGNSA.

The CDR3 DNA is TGTGCCAGCAGCCAAGGTTGGACAGGAGAAAGCACAGATACGCAGTATTTT. Its translation is CASSQGWTGESTDTQYF. This chain uses TRBV14 with TRBJ2-3; 7 bases line up with TRBD1. Germline CDR1 reads SGHDN; CDR2 reads FVKESK. There are 17 residues in the CDR3. The junction had 7 bases not matched to a gene; V was cut back by 1 base and J by 0 bases.

The chain employs TRBV5-1 and TRBJ1-6; D might be TRBD1 (5 bases). CDR1 SGHRS and CDR2 YFSETQ come from the germline V gene. This CDR3 spans 14 amino acids. V was clipped by 7 bases and J by 10 bases, with 18 bases between them. CDR3 region: CASRLTWGGSPLHF. CDR3 DNA sequence: TGCGCCAGCCGCCTCACCTGGGGGGGATCACCCCTCCACTTT.

About this clone itself: The junction shows a germline mismatch at one end, possibly a read error. This chain uses TRBV11-2 with TRBJ2-7; TRBD2 aligns across 9 bases. Germline CDR1 and CDR2: SGHAT and FQNNGV. The CDR3 has 13 residues. CDR3 protein: CASSLVPSGILSF. In nucleotides, the CDR3 is TGTGCCAGCAGCTTAGTGCCTAGCGGGATCCTCTCCTTC. Full variable domain (outside the CDR3, taken from reference TRBV11-2 and TRBJ2-7): EAGVAQSPRYKIIEKRQSVAFWCNPISGHATLYWYQQILGQGPKLLIQFQNNGVVDDSQLPKDRFSAERLKGVDSTLKIQPAKLEDSAVYLCASSLVPSGILSFGPGTRLTVT.

The chain joins TRBV19 to TRBJ1-4; 8 nucleotides agree with TRBD1. V shed 4 bases, J shed 0 bases, and the junction held 7 bases outside the gene matches. CDR3 size: 17 residues. The germline V gene has CDR1 LNHDA and CDR2 SQIVND (reference sequence). CDR3 bases: TGTGCCAGTAGTACAGGGGGCCACGGGACAACTAATGAAAAACTGTTTTTT. Its protein product is CASSTGGHGTTNEKLFF.

The chain carries TRBV4-3 and TRBJ1-1; D may be TRBD1 (5 bases). This CDR3 has 13 amino acids. Between the trimmed V and J ends, which lost 5 bases and 5 bases, there was a span of 12 bases. Germline-derived CDR1 and CDR2 are LGHNA and YSLEER. CDR3 protein: CASSIRRGTEAFF. The CDR3 DNA sequence: TGCGCCAGCAGCATAAGGAGGGGAACTGAAGCTTTCTTT.

The V call is TRBV7-9, the J call TRBJ1-4, with 11 positions matching TRBD1. Germline V gene lookup returns CDR1 SEHNR and CDR2 FQNEAQ (reference sequence). Trimming took 5 bases from V and 3 from J; bases not matched to a gene: 2. The CDR3 sequence is 15 residues long. The CDR3 is CASSMGQGANEKLFF. The CDR3 nucleotides are TGTGCCAGCAGCATGGGACAGGGGGCTAATGAAAAACTGTTTTTT.

CDR3 region: CASSLGLPNPGELFF. The CDR3 nucleotides are TGTGCCAGCAGCTTAGGGCTTCCCAACCCCGGGGAGCTGTTTTTT. V and J are TRBV7-6 and TRBJ2-2; D unclear. This CDR3 is 15 amino acids long. CDR1 SGHVS and CDR2 FNYEAQ come from the germline V gene. Trimming pared 1 base from V and 6 bases from J, leaving 12 bases between.

In its sample, this clone was seen a few times. The chain carries TRBV4-3 and TRBJ2-1, with TRBD1 matching over 8 bases. Trimming cost V 0 bases and J 8 bases; bases outside gene matches: 6. In germline, CDR1 is LGHNA, CDR2 YSLEER. This CDR3 contains 15 residues. The CDR3 sequence: CASSQEGTGRDEQFF. CDR3 sequence (DNA): TGCGCCAGCAGCCAAGAAGGGACAGGAAGGGATGAGCAGTTCTTC.

The chain couples TRBV19 to TRBJ1-5; TRBD1 matches at 8 bases. CDR3 size: 15 residues. J was trimmed by 6 bases and V by 1 base; bases with no gene match: 5. Germline CDR1 is LNHDA and CDR2 is SQIVND (reference sequence). CDR3 DNA sequence: TGTGCCAGTAGTATAGGACAGGGGAGGGGTCAGCCCCAGCATTTT. Translated: CASSIGQGRGQPQHF.

This clone has a single count. This rearrangement joins TRBV12-3 or TRBV12-4 to TRBJ2-4; D not certain. The V end was cut by 4 bases, the J end by 5 bases, with 6 bases between. This CDR3 spans 12 amino acids. The CDR3 protein is CASSSIQNIQYF. The CDR3 coding sequence is TGTGCCAGCAGTTCAATCCAAAACATTCAGTACTTC.

The chain uses TRBV10-3 and TRBJ2-3; 7 positions match TRBD1. This CDR3 region has 15 residues. J lost 0 bases, V lost 4 bases, and 4 bases had no gene match. Germline CDR1 ENHRY, CDR2 SYGVKD. CDR3 sequence (DNA): TGTGCCATCAGTGGAGGGACAGCAAGCACAGATACGCAGTATTTT. As protein: CAISGGTASTDTQYF.

The chain joins TRBV9 to TRBJ1-6; D uncertain. The CDR3 contains 14 residues. V shed 0 bases and J shed 9 bases, with 10 bases lying between them. The germline gives CDR1 SGDLS, CDR2 YYNGEE. The DNA of the CDR3 is TGTGCCAGCAGCGTAGGGGAGGATAGTTCACCCCTCCACTTT. Translation: CASSVGEDSSPLHF.

The chain couples TRBV9 to TRBJ2-2, with D perhaps TRBD2 (6 bases). V lost 7 bases, J lost 6 bases, and 16 bases lay in between. The CDR3 runs 14 residues. Germline CDR1 SGDLS, CDR2 YYNGEE. Written as DNA, the CDR3 is TGTGCCAGCGGGAAGAGACCGGGAGCCGGGGAGCTGTTTTTT. Amino acid sequence: CASGKRPGAGELFF.

The chain is built from TRBV6-5 and TRBJ1-4; D is perhaps TRBD1 (5 bases). In germline, CDR1 is MNHEY, CDR2 SVGAGI. CDR3 size: 14 residues. V dropped 6 bases and J dropped 3 bases, with 11 bases sitting between them. The CDR3, as DNA: TGTGCCAGCAGATTGACAGCCTCTAATGAAAAACTGTTTTTT. Its protein product is CASRLTASNEKLFF.

The chain joins TRBV28 to TRBJ1-5; D possibly corresponds to TRBD1 (5 bases). Germline V gives CDR1 MDHEN, CDR2 SYDVKM. The CDR3 runs 14 residues. V gave up 1 base and J gave up 5 bases, with 9 bases separating them. In DNA, the CDR3 is TGTGCCAGCAGTTTATCAGGGTTCTATCAGCCCCAGCATTTT. Its protein is CASSLSGFYQPQHF.

This clone was recorded only once. The V gene is TRBV13, the J gene TRBJ2-6, with 11 nucleotides matching TRBD1. The CDR3 sequence is 18 residues long. Germline V gene lookup returns CDR1 PRHDT and CDR2 FYEKMQ (reference sequence). With V trimmed by 3 bases and J by 2 bases, 6 bases remained unmatched. Written as DNA, the CDR3 is TGTGCCAGCAGCTTGGGACAGGGGGTAACGGCTGGGGCCAACGTCCTGACTTTC. Protein: CASSLGQGVTAGANVLTF.

The chain uses TRBV19 and TRBJ1-1, with a possible D match to TRBD1 (6 bases). This CDR3 region has 11 residues. Per germline, CDR1 LNHDA and CDR2 SQIVND (reference sequence). The V and J ends lost 5 bases and 8 bases respectively, with 9 bases between them. The CDR3 bases are TGTGCCAGTAGTTTACAGGGAGAAGCTTTCTTT. Amino acids: CASSLQGEAFF.

The chain employs TRBV28 and TRBJ2-7; D not certain. Germline V lookup: CDR1 MDHEN, CDR2 SYDVKM. Trimming stripped 2 bases from V and 2 bases from J, with 10 bases between. The CDR3 covers 14 residues. The CDR3 is CASSLVGLTYEQYF. The CDR3 nucleotides are TGTGCCAGCAGTTTAGTGGGCTTAACCTACGAGCAGTACTTC.

The chain couples TRBV5-1 to TRBJ2-5; D is perhaps TRBD1 (5 bases). V was pared by 5 bases and J by 3 bases, with 11 bases between. Germline V gives CDR1 SGHRS, CDR2 YFSETQ. CDR3 length: 13 residues. CDR3 sequence (DNA): TGCGCCAGCAGGGGGCTAGGGGAAGAGACCCAGTACTTC. Protein product: CASRGLGEETQYF.

This clone was seen once. The genes are TRBV19 and TRBJ2-3, with 9 bases fitting TRBD2. The germline CDR1 and CDR2 sequences are LNHDA and SQIVND (reference sequence). J lost 2 bases, V lost 0 bases, and 9 bases had no gene match. The CDR3 covers 18 residues. CDR3 loop: CASSIDPWLAGTTDTQYF. Here the CDR3 DNA reads TGTGCCAGTAGTATAGATCCCTGGCTAGCGGGAACCACAGATACGCAGTATTTT. Supplemented by reference TRBV19 and TRBJ2-3, the full variable domain reads DGGITQSPKYLFRKEGQNVTLSCEQNLNHDAMYWYRQDPGQGLRLIYYSQIVNDFQKGDIAEGYSVSREKKESFPLTVTSAQKNPTAFYLCASSIDPWLAGTTDTQYFGPGTRLTVL.

This clone was counted a single time. The chain couples TRBV28 to TRBJ2-1, with TRBD2 matching over 8 bases. Per germline, CDR1 MDHEN and CDR2 SYDVKM. This CDR3 has 16 amino acids. V trimming: 3 bases; J trimming: 5 bases; junction bases outside the gene matches: 9. The chain's CDR3 is CASSFPRVSGDNEQFF. The CDR3 region has the DNA TGTGCCAGCAGTTTTCCGAGGGTTAGCGGGGACAATGAGCAGTTCTTC.